Listed below are T cell receptor beta chains from one sample, sequenced in a study of T cell responses to AZD1222 COVID-19 vaccine. Data came from immunoSEQ multiplex PCR; TCRdb stores just in-frame clones and leaves some out. The profile shows roughly 89,000 clones, approximately 88% of them singletons. Specimen: peripheral blood, collected on day 0 of MenACWY control vaccination. The receptors shown here come from an adult in good health. Each CDR3 is given with its conserved first and last residue. The order of the fields is D gene, V gene, J gene, CDR3 protein. The D gene is left open where the match is weak.

>TRBD1|TRBV7-2|TRBJ2-5
CASSFWDRATKETQYF
>-|TRBV7-9|TRBJ2-1
CATRSLAGNEQFF
>-|TRBV7-3|TRBJ1-4
CASSLSPGEKLFF
>-|TRBV11-2|TRBJ1-2
CASSLAGAGGGYTF
>TRBD1|TRBV30|TRBJ1-3
CAWSPGTAGNTIYF
>TRBD2|TRBV6-5|TRBJ2-1
CASRPLAGAYNEQFF
>-|TRBV6-5|TRBJ1-1
CASSYSPGYTEAFF
>-|TRBV10-1|TRBJ1-1
CASSRTSNTEAFF
>-|TRBV10-3|TRBJ2-2
CAISQDRTNTGELFF
>TRBD2|TRBV30|TRBJ2-7
CASRLAGDTYEQYF
>-|TRBV19|TRBJ2-5
CASSIKLGETQYF
>-|TRBV6-6|TRBJ1-5
CASSYPSVDQPQHF
>-|TRBV28|TRBJ1-2
CANSDSLYGYTF
>-|TRBV12-5|TRBJ1-1
CASGPQDRLNTEAFF
>-|TRBV20-1|TRBJ1-5
CSASTGALNSNQPQHF
>TRBD1|TRBV14|TRBJ2-7
CASSQGQGREQYF
>-|TRBV11-3|TRBJ2-1
CASSVGGVNEQFF
>-|TRBV27|TRBJ1-1
CASSLGQGLNTEAFF
>-|TRBV6-5|TRBJ1-2
CASSYSIVGGGYTF
>-|TRBV7-8|TRBJ1-3
CASSWDGSFFSGNTIYF
>-|TRBV15|TRBJ2-1
CATSRDLVGVEQFF
>-|TRBV11-2|TRBJ2-3
CASSTDTQYF
>TRBD2|TRBV3-1/TRBV3-2|TRBJ2-1
CASREGLASYNEQFF
>-|TRBV5-1|TRBJ2-6
CASSYSSGANVLTF
>-|TRBV7-2|TRBJ2-1
CASSLVPGLLNEQFF
>TRBD1|TRBV30|TRBJ1-6
CAGTGWNSPLHF
>-|TRBV19|TRBJ2-3
CASSVPGTDTQYF
>-|TRBV20-1|TRBJ2-3
CSASERDTQYF
>-|TRBV5-4|TRBJ2-6
CASGVGGANVLTF
>-|TRBV30|TRBJ1-6
CAWSLGLSNSPLHF
>TRBD2|TRBV5-4|TRBJ2-6
CASSTGTSLVLGVLTF
>-|TRBV6-5|TRBJ1-2
CASSYEPPTANYGYTF
>-|TRBV19|TRBJ2-7
CASSPTDSSYEQYF
>-|TRBV29-1|TRBJ1-1
CSVSVGGTEAFF
>-|TRBV28|TRBJ1-1
CASSPQRTRPNTEAFF
>-|TRBV7-9|TRBJ2-1
CASSFWDGGQFF
>-|TRBV10-3|TRBJ2-7
CAISEVGQGSEQYF
>-|TRBV24-1|TRBJ1-2
CATSDGQLTESGRYTF
>-|TRBV2|TRBJ2-7
CASISPGPKGGYEQYF
>-|TRBV4-3|TRBJ2-1
CASSQGALQGIGGDREQFF
>TRBD2|TRBV6-1|TRBJ2-7
CASSVLAGLIYEQYF
>-|TRBV7-9|TRBJ1-1
CASSLSGVPNTEAFF
>TRBD1|TRBV5-6|TRBJ1-3
CASSHRDRVHTIYF
>-|TRBV12-2|TRBJ2-7
CASRPRLSGRASSSYEQYF
>TRBD1|TRBV11-2|TRBJ2-3
CASSTPGTEGDTQYF
>TRBD2|TRBV4-3|TRBJ2-7
CASAPGLAGVEQYF
>-|TRBV18|TRBJ1-5
CASSPPTRDQPQHF
>-|TRBV7-2|TRBJ2-5
CASSLNRQETQYF
>-|TRBV28|TRBJ2-2
CASGPNYVAGELFF
>-|TRBV2|TRBJ1-6
CASSGLINSPLHF
>TRBD1|TRBV2|TRBJ2-2
CASYGTVVAGELFF
>-|TRBV7-2|TRBJ2-3
CASSLNGGGGSTDTQYF
>TRBD1|TRBV9|TRBJ2-7
CASSGGQGSYEQYF
>-|TRBV29-1|TRBJ2-7
CSVVSGVYEQYF
>-|TRBV11-1|TRBJ2-7
CASSSDRNEQYF
>-|TRBV6-1|TRBJ2-1
CASSDQPQGYNEQFF
>-|TRBV7-3|TRBJ1-2
CASSLVGGNTF
>-|TRBV28|TRBJ2-7
CASSFEPLVTYEQYF
>TRBD1|TRBV2|TRBJ1-5
CASRSGTGDSGQPQHF